This is a list of T cell receptor beta chains from one sample in a study of blood T cells in healthy people across ages. TCRdb analysed the 5' RACE reads with MiXCR anew, one entry per CDR3 protein. The table lists about 1.8 million distinct CDR3 sequences, just under 50% of them singletons. The sample taken for sequencing was blood. These receptors came from a woman between 40 and 55 years old in good health. Both conserved end residues are part of each CDR3. D genes are given only for firm matches. Expanded clones get a size class; other rows say once, few or many, or leave the size out.

v_gene: TRBV5-1
d_gene: NA
abundance: NA
j_gene: TRBJ2-5
CDR3aa: CASTRQGQQETQYF
CDR3nt: TGCGCCAGCACGCGACAAGGACAACAAGAGACCCAGTACTTC

v_gene: TRBV6-1
d_gene: NA
abundance: NA
j_gene: TRBJ2-1
CDR3aa: CASSSLVRNEQFF
CDR3nt: TGTGCCAGCAGTTCTCTCGTGAGGAATGAGCAGTTCTTC

v_gene: TRBV7-2
d_gene: TRBD2
abundance: few
j_gene: TRBJ2-1
CDR3aa: CASSARDYSSYNEQFF
CDR3nt: TGTGCCAGCAGCGCCCGGGACTACAGCTCCTACAATGAGCAGTTCTTC

v_gene: TRBV5-5
d_gene: NA
abundance: few
j_gene: TRBJ2-5
CDR3aa: CASSTRQTQETQYF
CDR3nt: TGTGCCAGCAGCACTAGACAGACCCAAGAGACCCAGTACTTC

v_gene: TRBV15
d_gene: TRBD2
abundance: NA
j_gene: TRBJ2-5
CDR3aa: CATSSSGTSGETQYF
CDR3nt: TGTGCCACCAGCAGCTCCGGGACTAGCGGGGAGACCCAGTACTTC

v_gene: TRBV4-1
d_gene: NA
abundance: few
j_gene: TRBJ2-7
CDR3aa: CASSQEARYYEQYF
CDR3nt: TGCGCCAGCAGCCAAGAAGCCAGGTACTACGAGCAGTACTTC

v_gene: TRBV7-2
d_gene: NA
abundance: NA
j_gene: TRBJ2-1
CDR3aa: CTSSPTWVFDEQFF
CDR3nt: TGTACCAGCAGCCCAACATGGGTTTTCGATGAGCAGTTCTTC

v_gene: TRBV7-8
d_gene: NA
abundance: NA
j_gene: TRBJ2-3
CDR3aa: CASSLAMLKGPADTQYF
CDR3nt: TGTGCCAGCAGCTTAGCGATGCTCAAAGGCCCAGCAGATACGCAGTATTTT

v_gene: TRBV7-9
d_gene: TRBD1
abundance: NA
j_gene: TRBJ2-3
CDR3aa: CASSSGTGIGTQYF
CDR3nt: TGTGCCAGCAGCTCCGGGACAGGGATTGGCACGCAGTATTTT

v_gene: TRBV2
d_gene: NA
abundance: NA
j_gene: TRBJ2-5
CDR3aa: CVSSDNSEETQYF
CDR3nt: TGTGTCAGCAGTGACAACAGCGAGGAGACCCAGTACTTC

v_gene: TRBV6-1
d_gene: NA
abundance: few
j_gene: TRBJ2-5
CDR3aa: CASKYPGTQYF
CDR3nt: TGTGCCAGCAAGTATCCGGGGACCCAGTACTTC

v_gene: TRBV6-5
d_gene: NA
abundance: NA
j_gene: TRBJ2-4
CDR3aa: CACSPRGVKNIQYF
CDR3nt: TGTGCCTGCAGCCCTCGAGGCGTCAAAAACATTCAGTACTTC

v_gene: TRBV6-6
d_gene: NA
abundance: NA
j_gene: TRBJ2-5
CDR3aa: CASRLVGGLETQYF
CDR3nt: TGTGCCAGCAGACTCGTAGGGGGGTTGGAGACCCAGTACTTC

v_gene: TRBV7-2
d_gene: TRBD1
abundance: NA
j_gene: TRBJ1-6
CDR3aa: CASSLQGQVVDSPLHF
CDR3nt: TGTGCCAGCAGCCTTCAGGGACAGGTAGTCGATTCACCCCTCCACTTT

v_gene: TRBV20-1
d_gene: TRBD2
abundance: NA
j_gene: TRBJ2-1
CDR3aa: CSARSPLAGLTRFF
CDR3nt: TGCAGTGCTAGATCCCCACTAGCGGGCCTAACGCGGTTCTTC

v_gene: TRBV6-6
d_gene: NA
abundance: NA
j_gene: TRBJ2-3
CDR3aa: CASSTTGPADTQYF
CDR3nt: TGTGCCAGCAGCACAACAGGTCCTGCGGATACGCAGTATTTT

v_gene: TRBV4-2
d_gene: NA
abundance: NA
j_gene: TRBJ2-6
CDR3aa: CASSQRANLVSGANVLTF
CDR3nt: TGTGCCAGCAGCCAAAGAGCCAATCTCGTCTCTGGGGCCAACGTCCTGACTTTC

v_gene: TRBV12-3/TRBV12-4
d_gene: TRBD2
abundance: NA
j_gene: TRBJ2-1
CDR3aa: CASTLAGGSYNEQFF
CDR3nt: TGTGCCAGCACCTTAGCGGGAGGCTCCTACAATGAGCAGTTCTTC